A selection of T cell receptor beta chains follows, all from one sample in a study of blood T cell repertoires in COVID-19. Only in-frame clones appear in the TCRdb table, and some are missing; sequencing was by immunoSEQ multiplex PCR. Altogether 61,000 or so clones are present, 65% to 85% being singletons, with the ten largest covering 5.5% to 7%. The sequenced sample was peripheral blood. The origin of the receptors is a woman between 65 and 79 years old with acute or convalescent COVID-19. CDR3s include the opening cysteine and the closing phenylalanine or tryptophan. The D gene is left open where the match is weak. Clone size appears in some rows only: once, few, many, or a class for an expanded clone.

J: TRBJ2-7
size: -
V: TRBV6-5
D: -
length: 11
CDR3: CATDEGEEQYF
DNA: TGTGCGACCGACGAGGGTGAAGAGCAGTACTTC

J: TRBJ2-1
size: once
V: TRBV4-1
D: TRBD2
length: 15
CDR3: CASSPQERGGMAQFF
DNA: TGCGCCAGCAGCCCCCAGGAGCGGGGGGGTATGGCGCAGTTCTTC

J: TRBJ1-2
size: -
V: TRBV29-1
D: TRBD1
length: 13
CDR3: CSVETRTGAPYTF
DNA: TGCAGCGTTGAGACCAGGACAGGGGCCCCCTACACCTTC

J: TRBJ2-3
size: -
V: TRBV6-1
D: TRBD2
length: 15
CDR3: CASSELADSTDTQYF
DNA: TGTGCCAGCAGTGAACTAGCGGATAGCACAGATACGCAGTATTTT

J: TRBJ1-3
size: -
V: TRBV19
D: -
length: 13
CDR3: CASNEPSGNTIYF
DNA: TGTGCCAGTAACGAGCCATCTGGAAACACCATATATTTT

J: TRBJ1-4
size: few
V: TRBV28
D: -
length: 14
CDR3: CASSTRSTNEKLFF
DNA: TGTGCCAGCAGCACCAGGTCAACTAATGAAAAACTGTTTTTT

J: TRBJ1-4
size: -
V: TRBV2
D: TRBD1
length: 15
CDR3: CASSEEGTGYEKLFF
DNA: TGTGCCAGCAGTGAGGAAGGGACAGGTTATGAAAAACTGTTTTTT

J: TRBJ2-5
size: -
V: TRBV5-4
D: -
length: 14
CDR3: CASSSPLYQETQYF
DNA: TGTGCCAGCAGCTCCCCCCTGTACCAAGAGACCCAGTACTTC

J: TRBJ2-3
size: -
V: TRBV10-3
D: TRBD2
length: 16
CDR3: CAISDLSGGPTDTQYF
DNA: TGTGCCATCAGTGACCTCAGCGGGGGGCCCACAGATACGCAGTATTTT

J: TRBJ1-3
size: -
V: TRBV7-2
D: -
length: 14
CDR3: CASSLLLSGNTIYF
DNA: TGTGCCAGCAGCTTACTACTCTCTGGAAACACCATATATTTT

J: TRBJ1-1
size: once
V: TRBV12-3/TRBV12-4
D: -
length: 12
CDR3: CASGNRVTEAFF
DNA: TGTGCCAGCGGGAACAGGGTCACTGAAGCTTTCTTT

J: TRBJ1-1
size: -
V: TRBV7-9
D: -
length: 13
CDR3: CASGEYMNTEAFF
DNA: TGTGCCAGCGGGGAGTACATGAACACTGAAGCTTTCTTT

J: TRBJ1-4
size: -
V: TRBV7-2
D: TRBD1
length: 17
CDR3: CASSATPQGVGFEKLFF
DNA: TGTGCCAGCAGCGCCACCCCACAGGGGGTAGGATTCGAAAAACTGTTTTTT

J: TRBJ1-4
size: -
V: TRBV2
D: TRBD1
length: 14
CDR3: CASFKTGFREKLFF
DNA: TGTGCCAGCTTCAAGACAGGGTTTCGTGAAAAACTGTTTTTT

J: TRBJ1-1
size: -
V: TRBV6-5
D: TRBD1
length: 15
CDR3: CASRRDSQLNTEAFF
DNA: TGTGCCAGCAGGCGGGACAGCCAGTTGAACACTGAAGCTTTCTTT

J: TRBJ1-1
size: -
V: TRBV10-3
D: TRBD1
length: 12
CDR3: CATMAGGTEAFF
DNA: TGTGCCACGATGGCAGGGGGGACTGAAGCTTTCTTT

J: TRBJ1-1
size: -
V: TRBV4-2
D: -
length: 15
CDR3: CASSQGGGRTTEAFF
DNA: TGTGCCAGCAGCCAAGGGGGGGGTCGGACCACTGAAGCTTTCTTT

J: TRBJ1-3
size: -
V: TRBV21-1
D: -
length: 17
CDR3: CASSKTRRRVPGNTIYF
DNA: TGTGCCAGCAGCAAAACCCGACGCCGGGTTCCTGGAAACACCATATATTTT

J: TRBJ1-5
size: -
V: TRBV6-2/TRBV6-3
D: -
length: 15
CDR3: CASSYAAASNQPQHF
DNA: TGTGCCAGCAGTTACGCGGCGGCAAGCAATCAGCCCCAGCATTTT